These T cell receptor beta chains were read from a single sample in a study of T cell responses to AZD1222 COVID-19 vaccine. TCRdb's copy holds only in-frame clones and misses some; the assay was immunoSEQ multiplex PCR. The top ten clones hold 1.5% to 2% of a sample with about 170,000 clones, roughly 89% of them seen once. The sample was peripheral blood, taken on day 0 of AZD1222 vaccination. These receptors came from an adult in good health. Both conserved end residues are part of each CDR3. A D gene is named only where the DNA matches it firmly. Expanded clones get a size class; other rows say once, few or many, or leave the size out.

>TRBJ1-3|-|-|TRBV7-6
TGTGCCAGCAGCTTAAGCAGGGGCTCGAGCGGAAACACCATATATTTT
CASSLSRGSSGNTIYF
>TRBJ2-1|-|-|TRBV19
TGTGCCAGTAGTATTAGGGGTATCGATGAGCAGTTCTTC
CASSIRGIDEQFF
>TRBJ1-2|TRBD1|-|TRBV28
TGTGCCAGCAGTTTGGACAGGGGGCAGGGTGGCTACACCTTC
CASSLDRGQGGYTF
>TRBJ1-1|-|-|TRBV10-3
TGTGCCATCACCGGGACATGGGGGCTCACCACTGAAGCTTTCTTT
CAITGTWGLTTEAFF
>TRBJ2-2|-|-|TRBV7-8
TGTGCCAGCAGCTCCTCCGGGGCTAGCGTCAGCGGGGAGCTGTTTTTT
CASSSSGASVSGELFF
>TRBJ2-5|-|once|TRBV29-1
TGCAGCGTTTACGCAGGGGTTTTGGAGACCCAGTACTTC
CSVYAGVLETQYF
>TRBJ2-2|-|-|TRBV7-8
TGTGCCAGCAGCTTAAAGGCAGGGGTCGGCACCGGGGAGCTGTTTTTT
CASSLKAGVGTGELFF
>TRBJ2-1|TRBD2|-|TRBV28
TGTGCCAGCAGCCCACTAGCGGTAACTTACAATGAGCAGTTCTTC
CASSPLAVTYNEQFF
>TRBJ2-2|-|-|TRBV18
TGTGCCAGCTCACCACAGAACACCGGGGAGCTGTTTTTT
CASSPQNTGELFF
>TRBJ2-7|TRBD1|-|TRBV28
TGTGCCAGCAGTTTAAACTCCCTTGGGACAGGGTGGGAGCAGTACTTC
CASSLNSLGTGWEQYF
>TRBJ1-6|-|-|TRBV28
TGTGCCAGCAGGGGCATCGTACGCATAGGTCGTTCACCCCTCCACTTT
CASRGIVRIGRSPLHF
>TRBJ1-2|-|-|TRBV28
TGTGCCAGCACCATCGGAATTAACTATGGCTACACCTTC
CASTIGINYGYTF
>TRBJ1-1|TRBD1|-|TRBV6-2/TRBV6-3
TGTGCCAGCACCCCAGGGGGGAGCCGATCGGCTTTCTTT
CASTPGGSRSAFF
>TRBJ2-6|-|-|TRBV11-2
TGTGCCAGCAGCGCCCGTTTCGGGGCCAACGTCCTGACTTTC
CASSARFGANVLTF
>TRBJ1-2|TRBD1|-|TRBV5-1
TGCGCCAGCAGCTTAGGGACAGTCTATGGCTACACCTTC
CASSLGTVYGYTF
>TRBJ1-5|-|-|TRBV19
TGTGCCAGTAGTCTGCCGGACAGTTTCAATCAGCCCCAGCATTTT
CASSLPDSFNQPQHF
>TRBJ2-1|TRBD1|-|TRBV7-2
TGTGCCAGCAGCTTAGCGGGGACAGGGATGCGGAGCGGGGCTAACAATGAGCAGTTCTTC
CASSLAGTGMRSGANNEQFF
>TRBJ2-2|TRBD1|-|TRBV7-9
TGTGCCAGCAGCTCTAGACAGGGTCCCACCGGGGAGCTGTTTTTT
CASSSRQGPTGELFF
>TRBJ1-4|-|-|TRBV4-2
TGTGCCAGCAGCCAAGAAGTTGGAAGTAATGAAAAACTGTTTTTT
CASSQEVGSNEKLFF
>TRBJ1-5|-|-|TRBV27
TGTGCCAGCAGACCTAGTACGGGGGTTAGCAATCAGCCCCAGCATTTT
CASRPSTGVSNQPQHF
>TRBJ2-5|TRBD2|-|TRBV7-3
TGTGCCAGCAGCTTTGTAGCGGGAGGGCGAGAGACCCAGTACTTC
CASSFVAGGRETQYF
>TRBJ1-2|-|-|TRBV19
TGTGCCAGTTCAGAACAGTCGCTGCTTGGCTACACCTTC
CASSEQSLLGYTF
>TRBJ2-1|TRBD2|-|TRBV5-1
TGCGCCAGCAGCTCTGGGACTAGCGGGGCGAATGAGCAGTTCTTC
CASSSGTSGANEQFF
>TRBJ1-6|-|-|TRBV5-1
TGCGCCAGCAGCTTGAACCCGCAGGGCGGTAATTCACCCCTCCACTTT
CASSLNPQGGNSPLHF
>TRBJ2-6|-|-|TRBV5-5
TGTGCCAGCAGCTCTCTAACCCCCGCGTCAGGGACTGGGGCCAACGTCCTGACTTTC
CASSSLTPASGTGANVLTF
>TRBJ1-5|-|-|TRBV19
TGTGCCACTTTGGACAGTTTTTATAGCAATCAGCCCCAGCATTTT
CATLDSFYSNQPQHF
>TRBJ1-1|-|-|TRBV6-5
TGTGCCAGCAGAGGTCCTCAGGCCAGAGACACTGAAGCTTTCTTT
CASRGPQARDTEAFF
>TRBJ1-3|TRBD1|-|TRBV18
TGTGCCAGCTCACTCTGGACAGGGAGCTCTGGAAACACCATATATTTT
CASSLWTGSSGNTIYF
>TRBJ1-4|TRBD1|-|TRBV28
TGTGCCAGCAGTTTCTCAGGGGGCAGAGGGGAAAAACTGTTTTTT
CASSFSGGRGEKLFF
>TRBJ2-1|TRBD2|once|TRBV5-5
TGTGCCAGCAGCTTGGGCATACCGGGACTAGCGGGGGAAGGGGGTGAGCAGTTCTTC
CASSLGIPGLAGEGGEQFF
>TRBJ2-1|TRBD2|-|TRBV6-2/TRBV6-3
TGTGCCAGCAGTTACTCTCGGACTAGCGGGGCCTACAATGAGCAGTTCTTC
CASSYSRTSGAYNEQFF
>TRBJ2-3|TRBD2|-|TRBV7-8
TGTGCCAGCAGCACACGACTAGCCCCGTTAGGCACAGATACGCAGTATTTT
CASSTRLAPLGTDTQYF
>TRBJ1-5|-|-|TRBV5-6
TGTGCCAGCAGCTTGAGTGGAAAACGGCCCCAGCATTTT
CASSLSGKRPQHF
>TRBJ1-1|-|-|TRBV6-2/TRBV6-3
TGTGCCAGCAGCCCCAACAGGGTCCGCACTGAAGCTTTCTTT
CASSPNRVRTEAFF
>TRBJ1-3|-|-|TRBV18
TGTGCCAGCTCACCTTCTCTTAGCGATGGGCGAAACACCATATATTTT
CASSPSLSDGRNTIYF
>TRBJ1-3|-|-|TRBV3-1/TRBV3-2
TGTGCCAGCAGCCAAAGCGCAACAGGAGGGAACACCATATATTTT
CASSQSATGGNTIYF
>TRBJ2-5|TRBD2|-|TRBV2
TGTGCCAGCAGTCCCGGGACTAGCGGGGGGACCAAGAGACCCCAGTACTTC
CASSPGTSGGTKRPQYF
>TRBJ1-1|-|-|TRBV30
TGTGCCTGGAGTGTTGGAAGCGGTAACATCTCGCCCGGTGCTTTCTTT
CAWSVGSGNISPGAFF
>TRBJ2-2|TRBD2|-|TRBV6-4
TGTGCCAGCAGTGACTCTCTAGCGGGGGGATACACCGGGGAGCTGTTTTTT
CASSDSLAGGYTGELFF
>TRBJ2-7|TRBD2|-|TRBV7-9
TGTGCCAGCAGTCCAGAGGGACTAGCGGGACACTACGAGCAGTACTTC
CASSPEGLAGHYEQYF
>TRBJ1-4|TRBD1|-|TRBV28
TGTGCCAGCAGTTTAGAAGGGGGCCGGGAAAAACTGTTTTTT
CASSLEGGREKLFF
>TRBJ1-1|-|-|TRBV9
TGTGCCAGCAGCCAAGGTACAGGGACGAACACTGAAGCTTTCTTT
CASSQGTGTNTEAFF
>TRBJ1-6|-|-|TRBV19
TGTGCCAGTAGCGGAGACTGGAATTCACCCCTCCACTTT
CASSGDWNSPLHF
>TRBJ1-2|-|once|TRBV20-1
TGCAGTGCGGTCTTTAACTATGGCTACACCTTC
CSAVFNYGYTF
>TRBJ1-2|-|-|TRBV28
TGTGCCAGCAGTTTATCAGCAGGGAAAGGCTACACCTTC
CASSLSAGKGYTF
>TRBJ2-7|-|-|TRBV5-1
TGCGCCAGCAGCTTTGGTCGGACTCAACTCTACGAGCAGTACTTC
CASSFGRTQLYEQYF
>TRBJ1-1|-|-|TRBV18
TGTGCCAGCTCACCACCGGCAGGGCGGAACACTGAAGCTTTCTTT
CASSPPAGRNTEAFF
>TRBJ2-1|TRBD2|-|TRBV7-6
TGTGCCAGCAGCTTAGACGATGTAGCGGGTCAACGGGGTGAGCAGTTCTTC
CASSLDDVAGQRGEQFF